These 30 T cell receptor beta chains were all obtained from the same sample, sequenced in a study of CD8 T cells in Susac syndrome. RNA amounts of 0.5 to 1 ug underwent reverse transcription with random hexamers. TCRdb ran MiXCR on the immunoSEQ multiplex PCR reads and lists one entry per CDR3 protein. Of roughly 200,000 distinct CDR3 sequences in the sample, roughly 94% were seen once. Sequenced sample: CD4+ T cells from PBMCs. The receptors derive from a human donor with Susac syndrome.

The J gene is TRBJ1-4, the V gene TRBV12-5; D is possibly TRBD1 (6 bases). Per the germline V gene, CDR1 is LGHNT and CDR2 is FRNRAP. The CDR3 extends over 13 amino acids. Trimming left V 6 bases short and J 6 bases short, with 11 bases between. The CDR3 nucleotides are TGTGCTAGTGGACAGGGTGTTGATGAAAAACTGTTTTTT. Residues: CASGQGVDEKLFF.

CDR3 amino acids: CSARTGGRNQPQHF. The DNA for the CDR3 is TGCAGTGCTAGAACAGGGGGCCGCAATCAGCCCCAGCATTTT. The chain recombines TRBV20-1 with TRBJ1-5; 9 nucleotides line up with TRBD1. Germline lookup yields CDR1 DFQATT and CDR2 SNEGSKA (reference sequence). This CDR3 region has 14 residues. The ends lost 2 bases at V and 2 bases at J; junction bases unmatched: 1.

This chain uses TRBV7-2 with TRBJ2-1; 7 nucleotides align to TRBD1. This CDR3 is 13 amino acids long. Germline trimming cut 4 bases from V and 5 bases from J; bases unmatched to any gene: 2. The V gene's germline CDR1 is SGHTA and CDR2 FQGNSA. DNA for the CDR3: TGTGCCAGCAGCTCGGACAGGAACAATGAGCAGTTCTTC. Translated, it gives CASSSDRNNEQFF. Full variable domain (outside the CDR3, taken from reference TRBV7-2 and TRBJ2-1): GAGVSQSPSNKVTEKGKDVELRCDPISGHTALYWYRQSLGQGLEFLIYFQGNSAPDKSGLPSDRFSAERTGGSVSTLTIQRTQQEDSAVYLCASSSDRNNEQFFGPGTRLTVL.

The chain joins TRBV20-1 to TRBJ1-4; 7 positions agree with TRBD1. The length of the CDR3 is 13 residues. With V trimmed by 5 bases and J by 7 bases, 7 bases remained unmatched. The germline V gene has CDR1 DFQATT and CDR2 SNEGSKA (reference sequence). The CDR3 reads CSARSGTVEKLFF. CDR3 nucleotides: TGCAGTGCTCGCTCCGGGACAGTTGAAAAACTGTTTTTT.

The chain carries TRBV5-1 and TRBJ2-7, with D uncertain. V was shortened by 0 bases and J by 2 bases, with 9 bases between the two germline ends. From germline, CDR1 is SGHRS and CDR2 YFSETQ. This CDR3 is 14 amino acids long. Here the CDR3 reads CASSLVGVTYEQYF. The CDR3 DNA is TGCGCCAGCAGCTTGGTTGGCGTAACCTACGAGCAGTACTTC.

The V gene is TRBV2, the J gene TRBJ2-1; D is unclear. Germline CDR1 and CDR2: SNHLY and FYNNEI. Trimming cost V 6 bases and J 0 bases, with 9 bases left between them. The length of the CDR3 is 14 residues. CDR3 in amino acids: CASRDRSSYNEQFF. The CDR3 nucleotides are TGTGCCAGCAGGGACCGGAGCTCCTACAATGAGCAGTTCTTC.

This rearrangement joins TRBV14 to TRBJ1-1; D is uncertain. Germline V gene lookup returns CDR1 SGHDN and CDR2 FVKESK. The CDR3 contains 13 residues. The germline V and J ends were trimmed by 4 bases and 1 base, with 7 bases remaining between them. The CDR3 reads CASSPSPNTEAFF. The CDR3 nucleotides read TGTGCCAGCAGCCCGTCGCCGAACACTGAAGCTTTCTTT.

V usage is TRBV5-1 and J usage is TRBJ1-5, with TRBD1 matching 11 bases. Losses at the gene ends were 0 bases for V and 8 bases for J; bases not matched to a gene: 1. Germline-derived CDR1 and CDR2 are SGHRS and YFSETQ. The CDR3 covers 14 residues. The CDR3 reads CASSLGGQGEPQHF. The DNA of the CDR3 is TGCGCCAGCAGCTTGGGGGGACAGGGGGAGCCCCAGCATTTT.

This rearrangement joins TRBV11-2 to TRBJ2-7; D might be TRBD1 (6 bases). This CDR3 has 15 residues. Germline V gene lookup returns CDR1 SGHAT and CDR2 FQNNGV. Trimming shortened V by 2 bases and J by 3 bases, and 14 bases separated the two germline ends. CDR3 nucleotide sequence: TGTGCCAGCAGCTTACAGACAGGACAAAACTACGAGCAGTACTTC. This sequence encodes CASSLQTGQNYEQYF.

The rearrangement links TRBV11-1 to TRBJ2-3; the D call may be TRBD1 or TRBD2 (5 bases each). Trimming pared 5 bases from V and 11 bases from J, leaving 14 bases between. The CDR3 covers 12 residues. Per the germline V gene, CDR1 is SGHAT and CDR2 is FQDESV (reference sequence). This CDR3 reads CASSLEGMGQYF. The CDR3 coding sequence is TGTGCCAGCAGCCTAGAGGGGATGGGGCAGTATTTT.

The chain uses TRBV2 and TRBJ2-3, with D perhaps given as TRBD1 or TRBD2 (5 bases each). The CDR3 loop spans 12 amino acids. The ends were cut back, 10 bases at V and 9 bases at J, with 17 bases in the middle. Looked up from germline, CDR1 is SNHLY and CDR2 is FYNNEI. The CDR3 region has the DNA TGTGCCACGAGGGGCGTTTCCAGCACGCAGTATTTT. This sequence encodes CATRGVSSTQYF.

The genes are TRBV29-1 and TRBJ1-5; 7 bases map to TRBD1. Trimming removed 5 bases from V and 6 bases from J; junction bases left unmatched: 4. Germline V CDR1 and CDR2: SQVTM, ANQGSEA. This CDR3 contains 12 residues. CDR3 in DNA: TGCAGCGTTCAACAGGGGCGTCAGCCCCAGCATTTT. Translation gives CSVQQGRQPQHF. The whole variable domain, remainder taken from reference TRBV29-1 and TRBJ1-5, is SAVISQKPSRDICQRGTSLTIQCQVDSQVTMMFWYRQQPGQSLTLIATANQGSEATYESGFVIDKFPISRPNLTFSTLTVSNMSPEDSSIYLCSVQQGRQPQHFGDGTRLSIL.

The chain links TRBV27 to TRBJ2-7, with a weak D call TRBD2 (5 bases). The germline CDR1 and CDR2 sequences are MNHEY and SMNVEV (reference sequence). The CDR3 is made up of 14 amino acids. Trimming stripped 5 bases from V and 5 bases from J, with 16 bases between. CDR3 residues: CASSHSGSNHEQYF. CDR3 bases: TGTGCCAGCAGTCACTCGGGGTCCAACCACGAGCAGTACTTC.

This clonotype was counted a single time. The gene calls are TRBV18 and TRBJ2-5, with 10 bases fitting TRBD2. The CDR3 is 15 residues long. The J segment lost 5 bases and the V segment lost 3 bases, leaving 6 bases of the junction unmatched. CDR1 and CDR2 (germline): KGHSH, LQKENI. This chain's CDR3 is CASSPTSGARETQYF. The CDR3 nucleotides read TGTGCCAGCTCACCTACTAGCGGGGCACGGGAGACCCAGTACTTC.

The rearrangement joins TRBV30 to TRBJ1-5; D gene ambiguous. CDR1 GTSNPN and CDR2 SVGIG come from the germline V gene (reference sequence). The CDR3 contains 13 residues. V gave up 1 base and J gave up 0 bases, with 4 bases separating them. CDR3 loop: CAWSGGSNQPQHF. In DNA form, the CDR3 reads TGTGCCTGGAGTGGAGGTAGCAATCAGCCCCAGCATTTT.

V usage is TRBV25-1 and J usage is TRBJ2-1; D gene uncertain. This CDR3 is 13 amino acids long. CDR1 and CDR2 from the germline V gene are MGHDK and SYGVNS. V gave up 8 bases and J gave up 0 bases, with 8 bases separating them. The CDR3 bases are TGTGCCAGCCAGAAGAGCTCCTACAATGAGCAGTTCTTC. Protein: CASQKSSYNEQFF.

The chain employs TRBV18 and TRBJ2-5, with 8 bases identical to TRBD1. The germline V gene encodes CDR1 KGHSH and CDR2 LQKENI. This CDR3 is built from 14 residues. The J segment lost 3 bases and the V segment lost 5 bases, leaving 5 bases of the junction unmatched. The CDR3 nucleotides are TGTGCCAGCTCATCTGGACAGGGCAAAGAGACCCAGTACTTC. Translating it yields CASSSGQGKETQYF.

V is TRBV29-1 and J is TRBJ2-7; TRBD2 aligns across 11 bases. Germline CDR1 and CDR2: SQVTM and ANQGSEA. The CDR3 length is 13 residues. Trimming took 6 bases from V and 2 from J; bases not matched to a gene: 3. The CDR3 is CSVSTSGAYEQYF. CDR3 DNA: TGCAGCGTGTCGACTAGCGGGGCCTACGAGCAGTACTTC.

CDR3 DNA: TGCGCCAGCAGTCACCCCAGGGCGGAACCGATGACCAAAGCTTTCTTT. It yields the protein CASSHPRAEPMTKAFF. The chain links TRBV23-1 to TRBJ1-1, with a possible D match to TRBD1 (5 bases). TRBV23-1 is an ORF; its function is uncertain. The CDR3 sequence is 16 residues long. Trimming cost V 3 bases and J 9 bases, with 23 bases left between them.

In regard to this clonotype: One end of the junction does not line up with germline, which may come from a read error. The gene calls are TRBV7-2 and TRBJ2-7, with 9 nucleotides matching TRBD1. CDR3 length: 13 residues. Germline V gene data show CDR1 as SGHTA and CDR2 as FQGNSA. Written as DNA, the CDR3 is TGTGCCAGCAGCTTAGATTCTGGGACAGGGCGAGTCTTC. It specifies CASSLDSGTGRVF.

The V call is TRBV4-1, the J call TRBJ1-2, with 7 positions matching TRBD1. The germline V gene has CDR1 MGHRA and CDR2 YSYEKL. With V trimmed by 4 bases and J by 5 bases, 13 bases remained unmatched. The CDR3 consists of 16 residues. The CDR3 region is CASSLGPGQDRYGYTF. CDR3 DNA: TGCGCCAGCAGCCTTGGACCCGGACAGGACCGGTATGGCTACACCTTC.

The CDR3 sequence: CSAPGTGVGSYEQYF. CDR3 bases: TGCAGTGCGCCCGGGACAGGGGTGGGCTCCTACGAGCAGTACTTC. This chain links TRBV20-1 with TRBJ2-7; 10 bases align to TRBD1. The CDR3 is 15 amino acids. The germline V gene encodes CDR1 DFQATT and CDR2 SNEGSKA (reference sequence). V dropped 6 bases and J dropped 0; count of bases not matched to a gene: 8.

The rearrangement joins TRBV7-9 to TRBJ2-5, with unresolved D. CDR1 is SEHNR and CDR2 is FQNEAQ in the germline V gene (reference sequence). This CDR3 spans 14 amino acids. The V end was cut by 0 bases, the J end by 2 bases, with 7 bases between. As DNA, the CDR3 is TGTGCCAGCAGCTTAGCCGCTAGACAAGAGACCCAGTACTTC. Residues: CASSLAARQETQYF.

The table lists this clonotype with a count of one. This chain connects TRBV2 to TRBJ1-4; perhaps TRBD1 as D (5 bases). There are 18 residues in the CDR3. Germline V gene data show CDR1 as SNHLY and CDR2 as FYNNEI. Trimming took 3 bases from V and 2 from J, leaving 19 bases between them. The CDR3 DNA sequence: TGTGCCAGCAGTGACTTAGTCTTGGGAGGGACCACTAATGAAAAACTGTTTTTT. This codes for CASSDLVLGGTTNEKLFF.

V and J are TRBV28 and TRBJ2-5; perhaps TRBD2 as D (5 bases). CDR1 is MDHEN, CDR2 SYDVKM, per germline. The CDR3 loop spans 14 amino acids. V was clipped by 3 bases and J by 4 bases, with 12 bases between them. CDR3 sequence: CASSLVGARETQYF. The CDR3 DNA is TGTGCCAGCAGTTTGGTGGGAGCACGAGAGACCCAGTACTTC.

The J gene is TRBJ2-2, the V gene TRBV6-1; 9 bases match TRBD2. The junction had 6 bases not matched to a gene; V was cut back by 3 bases and J by 7 bases. This CDR3 spans 15 amino acids. Germline V gene sequence: CDR1 MNHNS, CDR2 SASEGT. The chain's CDR3 is CASSDSGRGNGELFF. CDR3 nucleotide sequence: TGTGCCAGCAGTGATAGCGGGAGAGGGAACGGGGAGCTGTTTTTT.

The V call is TRBV4-2, the J call TRBJ1-4, with TRBD1 identical over 8 bases. The CDR3 has 13 residues. CDR1 is LGHNA, CDR2 YNFKEQ, per germline. V was clipped by 10 bases and J by 8 bases; unmatched bases: 9. The CDR3 DNA sequence: TGTGCCACCATGGACAGGGTAAAGGAAAAACTGTTTTTT. This translates into CATMDRVKEKLFF.

The chain employs TRBV25-1 and TRBJ1-2; D not certain. The length of the CDR3 is 13 residues. Germline V CDR1 and CDR2: MGHDK, SYGVNS. V lost 1 base, J lost 5 bases, and 8 bases lay in between. The CDR3 loop reads CASSELYGYGYTF. The CDR3 nucleotides read TGTGCCAGCAGTGAATTGTACGGGTATGGCTACACCTTC.

The chain links TRBV20-1 to TRBJ1-1; D unclear. The V and J ends lost 1 base and 4 bases respectively, with 7 bases between them. CDR1 and CDR2 (germline): DFQATT, SNEGSKA (reference sequence). The CDR3 is made up of 12 amino acids. The DNA for the CDR3 is TGCAGTGCTAGAGGGCCGTCCACTGAAGCTTTCTTT. It encodes CSARGPSTEAFF.

V usage is TRBV12-5 and J usage is TRBJ2-2; D may be TRBD1 (5 bases). V dropped 0 bases and J dropped 5 bases, with 16 bases sitting between them. Germline V gene lookup returns CDR1 LGHNT and CDR2 FRNRAP. The length of the CDR3 is 17 residues. Written as DNA, the CDR3 is TGTGCTAGTGGTTTGGTCTCGGTTGCAGGGTTGACCGGGGAGCTGTTTTTT. Its protein product is CASGLVSVAGLTGELFF.